This T cell receptor beta chain stems from a study of T cell responses to AZD1222 COVID-19 vaccine. Study conclusions and caveats: In a largely white British group with more females than males, clonal diversity was possibly underestimated. It was only after the peak T cell response that any repertoires were sampled. Dominant CD4 TCR responses targeted spike regions 160-218 and 743-854.

Germline V gene sequence: CDR1 SGHRS, CDR2 YFSETQ. The germline V and J ends were trimmed by 5 bases and 8 bases, with 16 bases remaining between them. The CDR3 has 13 amino acids. Concerning this clone itself: Its target is unknown.

This table comes from immunoSEQ multiplex PCR, and its TCRdb copy is limited to in-frame clones, with some not included. This repertoire shows 120,000 or so clones, about 79% found once; its top ten account for about a quarter. V usage is TRBV5-1 and J usage is TRBJ1-2, with no clear D. This sequence was found in an adult who received the AZD1222 COVID-19 vaccine. Sequenced here: peripheral blood, sampled 28 days after the second AZD1222 dose. Here the CDR3 DNA reads TGCGCCAGCAGTCCTATGAACATCGGAGGCTACACCTTC. Its translation is CASSPMNIGGYTF. The full variable domain, in which reference TRBV5-1 and TRBJ1-2 provide the parts outside the CDR3, is KAGVTQTPRYLIKTRGQQVTLSCSPISGHRSVSWYQQTPGQGLQFLFEYFSETQRNKGNFPGRFSGRQFSNSRSEMNVSTLELGDSALYLCASSPMNIGGYTFGSGTRLTVV.